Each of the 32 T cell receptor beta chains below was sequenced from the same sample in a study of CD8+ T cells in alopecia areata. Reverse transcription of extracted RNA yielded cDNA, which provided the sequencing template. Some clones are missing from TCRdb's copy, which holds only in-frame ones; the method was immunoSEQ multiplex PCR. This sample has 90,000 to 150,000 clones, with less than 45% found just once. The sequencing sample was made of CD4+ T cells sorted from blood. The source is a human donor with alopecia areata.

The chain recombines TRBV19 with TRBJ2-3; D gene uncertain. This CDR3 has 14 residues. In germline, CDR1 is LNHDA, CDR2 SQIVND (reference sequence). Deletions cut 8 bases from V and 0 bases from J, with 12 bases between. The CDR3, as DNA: TGTGCCAGTTATGCAGGCGATAGCACAGATACGCAGTATTTT. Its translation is CASYAGDSTDTQYF.

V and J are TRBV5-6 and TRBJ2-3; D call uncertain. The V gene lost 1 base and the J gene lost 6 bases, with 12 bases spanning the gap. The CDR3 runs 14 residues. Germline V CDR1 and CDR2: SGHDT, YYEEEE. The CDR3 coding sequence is TGTGCCAGCAGCTTGTACTCCTTAGGTGATACGCAGTATTTT. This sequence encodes CASSLYSLGDTQYF. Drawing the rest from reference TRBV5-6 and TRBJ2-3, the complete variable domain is DAGVTQSPTHLIKTRGQQVTLRCSPKSGHDTVSWYQQALGQGPQFIFQYYEEEERQRGNFPDRFSGHQFPNYSSELNVNALLLGDSALYLCASSLYSLGDTQYFGPGTRLTVL.

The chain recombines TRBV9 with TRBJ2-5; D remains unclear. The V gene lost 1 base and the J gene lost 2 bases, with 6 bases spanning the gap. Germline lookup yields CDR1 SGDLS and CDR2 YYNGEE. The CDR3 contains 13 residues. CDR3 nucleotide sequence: TGTGCCAGCAGCGTATCCCAGCAAGAGACCCAGTACTTC. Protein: CASSVSQQETQYF.

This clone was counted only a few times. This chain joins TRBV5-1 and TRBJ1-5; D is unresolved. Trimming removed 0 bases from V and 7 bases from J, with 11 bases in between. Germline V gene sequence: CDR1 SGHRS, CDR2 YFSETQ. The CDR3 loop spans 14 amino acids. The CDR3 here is CASSLGRGDQPQHF. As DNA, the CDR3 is TGCGCCAGCAGCTTGGGGCGCGGAGACCAGCCCCAGCATTTT.

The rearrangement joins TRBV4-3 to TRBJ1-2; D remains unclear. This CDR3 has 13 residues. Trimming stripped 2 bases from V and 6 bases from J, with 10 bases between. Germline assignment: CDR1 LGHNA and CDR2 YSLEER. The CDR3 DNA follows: TGCGCCAGCAGCCAAATCGTGGCACATGGCTACACCTTC. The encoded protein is CASSQIVAHGYTF.

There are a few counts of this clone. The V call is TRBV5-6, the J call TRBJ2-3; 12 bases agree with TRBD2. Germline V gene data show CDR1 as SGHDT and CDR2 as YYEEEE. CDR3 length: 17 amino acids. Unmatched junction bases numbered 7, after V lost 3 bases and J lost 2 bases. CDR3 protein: CASSSSGTSGSTDTQYF. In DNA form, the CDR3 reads TGTGCCAGCAGCTCCTCCGGGACTAGCGGGTCCACAGATACGCAGTATTTT.

The CDR3 loop is CASGQSLNYEQFF. The CDR3 DNA reads TGTGCCAGCGGTCAGTCCTTGAACTATGAGCAGTTCTTC. The chain uses TRBV6-5 and TRBJ2-1; D remains ambiguous. The V gene's germline CDR1 is MNHEY and CDR2 SVGAGI. V was shortened by 8 bases and J by 8 bases, with 16 bases between the two germline ends. The CDR3 covers 13 residues.

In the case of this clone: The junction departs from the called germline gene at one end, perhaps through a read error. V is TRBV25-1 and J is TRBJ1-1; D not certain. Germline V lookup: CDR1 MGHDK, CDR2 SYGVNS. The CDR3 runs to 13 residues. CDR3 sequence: CASSEAWNTKAFF. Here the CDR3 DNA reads TGTGCCAGCAGTGAGGCCTGGAACACTAAAGCTTTCTTT.

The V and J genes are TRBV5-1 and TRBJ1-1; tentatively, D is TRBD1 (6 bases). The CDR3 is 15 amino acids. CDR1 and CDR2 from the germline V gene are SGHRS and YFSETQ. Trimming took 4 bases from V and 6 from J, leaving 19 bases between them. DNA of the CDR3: TGCGCCAGCAGCCCCGGAAGGGGGGGGCCGGCTGAAGCTTTCTTT. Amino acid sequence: CASSPGRGGPAEAFF.

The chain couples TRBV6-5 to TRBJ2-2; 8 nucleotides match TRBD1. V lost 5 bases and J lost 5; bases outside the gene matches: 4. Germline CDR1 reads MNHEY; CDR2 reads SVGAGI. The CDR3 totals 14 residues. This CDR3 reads CASSKDRGTGELFF. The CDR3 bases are TGTGCCAGCAGTAAAGACAGGGGAACCGGGGAGCTGTTTTTT.

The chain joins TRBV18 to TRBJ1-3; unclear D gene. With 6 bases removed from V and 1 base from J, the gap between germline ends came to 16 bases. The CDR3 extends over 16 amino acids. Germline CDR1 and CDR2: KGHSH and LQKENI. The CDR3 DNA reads TGTGCCAGCTCCCCCGGACGGAGCGATTCTGGAAACACCATATATTTT. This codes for CASSPGRSDSGNTIYF.

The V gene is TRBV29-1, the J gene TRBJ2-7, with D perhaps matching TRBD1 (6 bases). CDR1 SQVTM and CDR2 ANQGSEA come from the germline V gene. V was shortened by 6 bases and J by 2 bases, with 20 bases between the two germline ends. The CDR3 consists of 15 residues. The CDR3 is CSVQIQGVGPYEQYF. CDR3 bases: TGCAGCGTGCAAATACAGGGTGTAGGTCCCTACGAGCAGTACTTC.

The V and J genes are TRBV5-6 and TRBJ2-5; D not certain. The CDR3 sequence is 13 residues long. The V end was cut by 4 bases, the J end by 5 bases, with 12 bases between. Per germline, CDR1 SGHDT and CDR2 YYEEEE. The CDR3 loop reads CASSPGVLETQYF. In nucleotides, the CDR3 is TGTGCCAGCAGCCCCGGAGTATTGGAGACCCAGTACTTC.

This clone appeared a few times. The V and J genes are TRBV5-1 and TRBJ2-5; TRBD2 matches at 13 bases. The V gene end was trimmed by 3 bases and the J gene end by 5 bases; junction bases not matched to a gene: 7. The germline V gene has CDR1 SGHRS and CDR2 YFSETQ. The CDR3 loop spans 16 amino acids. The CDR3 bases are TGCGCCAGCAGCTCTACTAGCGGGGGGGCCGTGGAGACCCAGTACTTC. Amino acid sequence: CASSSTSGGAVETQYF.

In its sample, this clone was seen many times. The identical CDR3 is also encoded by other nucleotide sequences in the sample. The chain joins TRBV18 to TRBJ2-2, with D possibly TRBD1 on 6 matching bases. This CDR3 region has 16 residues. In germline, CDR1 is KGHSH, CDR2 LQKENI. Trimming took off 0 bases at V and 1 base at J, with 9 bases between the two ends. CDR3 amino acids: CASSPPTGGNTGELFF. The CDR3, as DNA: TGTGCCAGCTCACCACCGACAGGAGGGAACACCGGGGAGCTGTTTTTT. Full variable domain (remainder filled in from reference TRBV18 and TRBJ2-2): NAGVMQNPRHLVRRRGQEARLRCSPMKGHSHVYWYRQLPEEGLKFMVYLQKENIIDESGMPKERFSAEFPKEGPSILRIQQVVRGDSAAYFCASSPPTGGNTGELFFGEGSRLTVL.

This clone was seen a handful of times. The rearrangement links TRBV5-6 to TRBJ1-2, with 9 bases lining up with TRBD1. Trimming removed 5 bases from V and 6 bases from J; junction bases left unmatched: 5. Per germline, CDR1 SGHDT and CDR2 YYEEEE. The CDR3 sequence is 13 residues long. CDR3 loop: CASSHRGRDGYTF. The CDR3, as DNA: TGTGCCAGCAGTCACAGGGGGCGCGATGGCTACACCTTC.

The CDR3 here is CSVETGGGTEAFF. CDR3 bases: TGCAGCGTTGAAACCGGCGGGGGCACTGAAGCTTTCTTT. The chain combines TRBV29-1 with TRBJ1-1, with a possible D match to TRBD1 (5 bases). Germline V gene lookup returns CDR1 SQVTM and CDR2 ANQGSEA. This CDR3 region has 13 residues. V gave up 2 bases and J gave up 4 bases, with 11 bases separating them.

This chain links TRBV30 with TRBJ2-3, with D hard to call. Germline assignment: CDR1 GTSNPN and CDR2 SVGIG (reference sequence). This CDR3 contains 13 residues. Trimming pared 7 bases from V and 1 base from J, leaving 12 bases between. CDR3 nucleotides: TGTGCCTCCCTCTCGAAGGGCACAGATACGCAGTATTTT. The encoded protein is CASLSKGTDTQYF.

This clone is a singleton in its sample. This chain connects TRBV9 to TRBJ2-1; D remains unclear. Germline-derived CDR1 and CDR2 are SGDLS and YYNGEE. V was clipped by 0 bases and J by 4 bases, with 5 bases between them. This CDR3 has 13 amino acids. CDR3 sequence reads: CASSVAGYNEQFF. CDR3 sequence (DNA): TGTGCCAGCAGCGTAGCCGGGTACAATGAGCAGTTCTTC.

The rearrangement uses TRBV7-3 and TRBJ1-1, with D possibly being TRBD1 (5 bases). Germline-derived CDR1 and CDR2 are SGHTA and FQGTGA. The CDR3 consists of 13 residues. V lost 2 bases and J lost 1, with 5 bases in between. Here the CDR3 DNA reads TGTGCCAGCAGCTTAGGGGCGAACACTGAAGCTTTCTTT. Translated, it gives CASSLGANTEAFF. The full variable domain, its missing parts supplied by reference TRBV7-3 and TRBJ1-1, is GAGVSQTPSNKVTEKGKYVELRCDPISGHTALYWYRQSLGQGPEFLIYFQGTGAADDSGLPNDRFFAVRPEGSVSTLKIQRTERGDSAVYLCASSLGANTEAFFGQGTRLTVV.

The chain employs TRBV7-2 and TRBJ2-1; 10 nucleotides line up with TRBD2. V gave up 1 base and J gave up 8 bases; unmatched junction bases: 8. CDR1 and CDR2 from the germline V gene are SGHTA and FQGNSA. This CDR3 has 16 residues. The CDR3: CASSLGELAGGYEQFF. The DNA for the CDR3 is TGTGCCAGCAGCTTAGGCGAATTAGCGGGAGGTTATGAGCAGTTCTTC.

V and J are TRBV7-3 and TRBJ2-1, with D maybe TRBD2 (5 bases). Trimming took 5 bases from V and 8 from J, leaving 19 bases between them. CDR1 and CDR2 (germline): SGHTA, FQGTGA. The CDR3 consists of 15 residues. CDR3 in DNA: TGTGCCAGCAGCCCTAGGCATGGGCCCGGGGATGAGCAGTTCTTC. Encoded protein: CASSPRHGPGDEQFF.

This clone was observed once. The CDR3 spells CSLLGVPGTGSYEQYF. The CDR3 nucleotides read TGCAGCCTTCTGGGCGTTCCCGGGACAGGGAGCTACGAGCAGTACTTC. The chain is built from TRBV29-1 and TRBJ2-7; 9 nucleotides agree with TRBD1. The junction had 17 bases not matched to a gene; V was cut back by 8 bases and J by 3 bases. The germline V gene has CDR1 SQVTM and CDR2 ANQGSEA. This CDR3 contains 16 residues.

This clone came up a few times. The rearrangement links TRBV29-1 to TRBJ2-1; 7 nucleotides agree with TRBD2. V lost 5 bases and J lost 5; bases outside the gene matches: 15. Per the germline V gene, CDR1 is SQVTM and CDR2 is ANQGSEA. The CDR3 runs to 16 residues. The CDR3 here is CSVTKKGSGINNEQFF. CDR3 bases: TGCAGCGTTACCAAAAAGGGGAGCGGGATAAACAATGAGCAGTTCTTC.

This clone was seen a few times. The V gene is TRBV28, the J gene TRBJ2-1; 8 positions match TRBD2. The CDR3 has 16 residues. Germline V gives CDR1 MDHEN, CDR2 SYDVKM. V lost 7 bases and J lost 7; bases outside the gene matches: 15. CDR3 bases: TGTGCCAGCAATCCCGCGGGAGGCTCTCCGGGGAATGAGCAGTTCTTC. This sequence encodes CASNPAGGSPGNEQFF.

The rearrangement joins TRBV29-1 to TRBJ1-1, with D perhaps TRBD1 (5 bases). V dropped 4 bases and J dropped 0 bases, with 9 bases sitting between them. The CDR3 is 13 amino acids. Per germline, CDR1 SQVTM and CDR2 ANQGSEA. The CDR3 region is CSVVWTLNTEAFF. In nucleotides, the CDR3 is TGCAGCGTTGTCTGGACATTGAACACTGAAGCTTTCTTT.

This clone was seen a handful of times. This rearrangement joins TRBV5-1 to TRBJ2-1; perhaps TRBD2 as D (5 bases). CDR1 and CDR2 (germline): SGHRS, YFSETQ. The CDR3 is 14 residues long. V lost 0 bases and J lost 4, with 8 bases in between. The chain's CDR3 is CASSLGGEYNEQFF. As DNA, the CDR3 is TGCGCCAGCAGCTTGGGTGGGGAGTACAATGAGCAGTTCTTC. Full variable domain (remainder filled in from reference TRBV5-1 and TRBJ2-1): KAGVTQTPRYLIKTRGQQVTLSCSPISGHRSVSWYQQTPGQGLQFLFEYFSETQRNKGNFPGRFSGRQFSNSRSEMNVSTLELGDSALYLCASSLGGEYNEQFFGPGTRLTVL.

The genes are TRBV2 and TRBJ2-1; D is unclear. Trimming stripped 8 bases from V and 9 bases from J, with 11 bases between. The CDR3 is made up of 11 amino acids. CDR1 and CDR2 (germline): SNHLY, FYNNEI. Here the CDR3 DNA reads TGTGCCAGCCGCCGGGTTAGTGAGCAGTTCTTC. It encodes CASRRVSEQFF.

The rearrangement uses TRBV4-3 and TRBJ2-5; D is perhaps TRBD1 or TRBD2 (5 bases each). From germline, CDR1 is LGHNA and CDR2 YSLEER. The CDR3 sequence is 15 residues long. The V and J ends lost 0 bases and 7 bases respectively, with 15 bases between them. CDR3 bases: TGCGCCAGCAGCCAAGATATCAGAGGGGATGGGACCCAGTACTTC. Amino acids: CASSQDIRGDGTQYF.

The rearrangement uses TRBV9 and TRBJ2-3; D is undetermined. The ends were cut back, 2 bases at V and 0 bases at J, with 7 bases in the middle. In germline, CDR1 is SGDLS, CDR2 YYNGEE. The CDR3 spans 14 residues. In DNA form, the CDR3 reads TGTGCCAGCAGCGTGAGCCTCAGCACAGATACGCAGTATTTT. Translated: CASSVSLSTDTQYF.

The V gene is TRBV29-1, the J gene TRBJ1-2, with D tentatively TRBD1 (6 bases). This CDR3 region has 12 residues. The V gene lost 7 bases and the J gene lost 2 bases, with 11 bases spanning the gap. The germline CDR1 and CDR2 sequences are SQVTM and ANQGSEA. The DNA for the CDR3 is TGCAGCGCCGAGGGGGGGAACTATGGCTACACCTTC. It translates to CSAEGGNYGYTF.

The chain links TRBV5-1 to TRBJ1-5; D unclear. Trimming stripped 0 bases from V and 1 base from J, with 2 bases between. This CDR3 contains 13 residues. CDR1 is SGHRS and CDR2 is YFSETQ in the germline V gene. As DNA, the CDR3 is TGCGCCAGCAGCTTGGACAGCAATCAGCCCCAGCATTTT. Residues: CASSLDSNQPQHF.